These 10 T cell receptor beta chains share one sample of origin, sequenced in a study of OX40 agonist ivuxolimab in advanced cancers. Clones were sequenced by immunoSEQ multiplex PCR, and TCRdb holds only the in-frame ones, with some missing. The sample has 30,000 to 40,000 clones, roughly three quarters seen once. The specimen comprised CD4+ or CD8+ T cells sorted from blood, sampled in a trial of the OX40 agonist ivuxolimab. Receptors originate from an adult with an advanced solid tumor such as melanoma, head and neck, liver or kidney cancer.

This chain uses TRBV7-3 with TRBJ2-2; D uncertain. V lost 5 bases and J 3 bases, leaving 16 bases between the germline ends. CDR3 length: 16 residues. Looked up from germline, CDR1 is SGHTA and CDR2 is FQGTGA. The CDR3 nucleotides are TGTGCCAGCAGCCCCCGGATAGGCCCAGACACCGGGGAGCTGTTTTTT. Translated, it gives CASSPRIGPDTGELFF.

The V gene is TRBV6-5, the J gene TRBJ2-7; maybe TRBD1 (5 bases). Between the trimmed V and J ends, which lost 2 bases and 2 bases, there was a span of 10 bases. CDR1 and CDR2 (germline): MNHEY, SVGAGI. This CDR3 is 14 amino acids long. CDR3 nucleotide sequence: TGTGCCAGCAGTTACAGGGGCGCGGCCTACGAGCAGTACTTC. Protein product: CASSYRGAAYEQYF.

This clone was detected once. The CDR3, as DNA: TGTGCCAGTAGTATAGATGGGCGGCAGAGTAATCAGCCCCAGCATTTT. Translation gives CASSIDGRQSNQPQHF. The chain couples TRBV19 to TRBJ1-5, with D hard to call. Per the germline V gene, CDR1 is LNHDA and CDR2 is SQIVND (reference sequence). The ends were cut back, 0 bases at V and 4 bases at J, with 13 bases in the middle. The CDR3 runs 16 residues.

This chain links TRBV4-1 with TRBJ2-3; either TRBD1 or TRBD2 may fit D (5 bases each). Germline V CDR1 and CDR2: MGHRA, YSYEKL. V was pared by 1 base and J by 2 bases, with 13 bases between. This CDR3 spans 16 amino acids. The DNA for the CDR3 is TGCGCCAGCAGCCAAGCCCGGGACCCCTACACAGATACGCAGTATTTT. Residues: CASSQARDPYTDTQYF.

The table lists this clone with a few counts. The chain carries TRBV19 and TRBJ1-3, with D perhaps TRBD1 (6 bases). Looked up from germline, CDR1 is LNHDA and CDR2 is SQIVND (reference sequence). The V and J ends lost 3 bases and 0 bases respectively, with 15 bases between them. This CDR3 has 17 residues. CDR3 sequence (DNA): TGTGCCAGTAGTATTCCGGGGACATATGGCTCTGGAAACACCATATATTTT. It yields the protein CASSIPGTYGSGNTIYF.

This sequence joins TRBV7-2 and TRBJ2-7; TRBD1 matches 8 bases. The V and J ends lost 2 bases and 6 bases, in that order; junction bases with no gene match: 12. The CDR3 contains 16 residues. The germline gives CDR1 SGHTA, CDR2 FQGNSA. The CDR3 DNA reads as TGTGCCAGCAGCTTAAGCAGCGGACAGGGCCTTTCCGAGCAGTACTTC. Translating gives CASSLSSGQGLSEQYF. Looking up the rest from reference TRBV7-2 and TRBJ2-7 gives the full variable domain: GAGVSQSPSNKVTEKGKDVELRCDPISGHTALYWYRQSLGQGLEFLIYFQGNSAPDKSGLPSDRFSAERTGGSVSTLTIQRTQQEDSAVYLCASSLSSGQGLSEQYFGPGTRLTVT.

The chain has TRBV7-9 and TRBJ1-1, with TRBD1 as a possible D gene (5 bases). Between the trimmed V and J ends, which lost 3 bases and 1 base, there was a span of 15 bases. Germline loops: CDR1 SEHNR, CDR2 FQNEAQ (reference sequence). The CDR3 length is 16 residues. The DNA for the CDR3 is TGTGCCAGCAGCTTCAAGGCGGACACCCAGAACACTGAAGCTTTCTTT. Translated: CASSFKADTQNTEAFF.

V usage is TRBV7-2 and J usage is TRBJ1-5, with D possibly matching TRBD1 (6 bases). The V and J ends lost 1 base and 2 bases respectively, with 18 bases between them. CDR3 size: 18 residues. CDR1 is SGHTA and CDR2 is FQGNSA in the germline V gene. CDR3 sequence (DNA): TGTGCCAGCAGCTTAGTGTTTCCGGGGGCCGGAGGCAATCAGCCCCAGCATTTT. This codes for CASSLVFPGAGGNQPQHF.

The chain joins TRBV7-2 to TRBJ2-7, with D perhaps matching TRBD1 or TRBD2 (5 bases each). Germline V gene sequence: CDR1 SGHTA, CDR2 FQGNSA. The CDR3 sequence is 13 residues long. The V gene lost 6 bases and the J gene lost 4 bases, with 13 bases spanning the gap. The CDR3, as DNA: TGTGCCAGCAGGGTGGGGACCGCTTACGAGCAGTACTTC. It translates to CASRVGTAYEQYF.

CDR3 in amino acids: CASSLSGSGYNEQFF. CDR3 DNA: TGTGCCAGCAGCCTTAGCGGGAGTGGATACAATGAGCAGTTCTTC. The rearrangement uses TRBV11-3 and TRBJ2-1; 9 nucleotides line up with TRBD2. The CDR3 loop spans 15 amino acids. V trimming: 5 bases; J trimming: 4 bases; junction bases outside the gene matches: 6. Looked up from germline, CDR1 is SGHNT and CDR2 is YENEEA.